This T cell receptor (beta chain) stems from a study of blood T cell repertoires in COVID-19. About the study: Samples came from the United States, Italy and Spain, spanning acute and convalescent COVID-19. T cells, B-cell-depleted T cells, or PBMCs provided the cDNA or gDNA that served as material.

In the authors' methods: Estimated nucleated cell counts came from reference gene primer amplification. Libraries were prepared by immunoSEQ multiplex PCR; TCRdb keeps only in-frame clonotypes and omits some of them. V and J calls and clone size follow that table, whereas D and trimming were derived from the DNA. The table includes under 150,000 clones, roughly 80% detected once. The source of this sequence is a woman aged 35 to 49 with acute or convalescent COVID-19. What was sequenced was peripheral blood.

The CDR3 nucleotides are TGCGCCAGCAGCCAACTACAGGGGGCTTCCTACAATGAGCAGTTCTTC. Translation gives CASSQLQGASYNEQFF. J is TRBJ2-1 and V is TRBV5-1, with 9 bases matching TRBD1. The germline gives CDR1 SGHRS, CDR2 YFSETQ. The CDR3 is 16 residues long. With V trimmed by 4 bases and J by 1 base, 6 bases remained unmatched.